This T cell receptor (beta chain) came from a study of HIV-infected patients and healthy controls (TCRdb year 2014). As for the study more broadly: Whether deep TCR repertoire sequencing of small blood samples from HIV patients could capture immune perturbation and reconstitution was tested in the study. What the authors observed across the whole study: HIV-infected repertoires showed significantly elevated mean Gini indices relative to controls, which possibly reflects oligoclonality. Rare events from HIV-infected data received too much weight under size-matching, and comparisons were complicated by unequal numbers of distinct sequences between patients and controls. Most CMV-associated CDR3s became more frequent during therapy, although their change was not significant, whereas HIV-associated CDR3s showed a significant decrease in frequency. Processing was restricted to sixteen HIV-infected individuals, which the authors judged to be a major constraint on the generalizability of the findings. MAIT cell alpha-chain CDR3s were present at high frequency in healthy controls but severely depleted in HIV+ repertoires. Compared with untreated HIV+ repertoires, healthy control repertoires had roughly threefold more distinct CDR3s and a higher Shannon diversity. In HIV-infected patients, the apparent post-therapy recovery of the Gini index was not replicated in size-matched repertoire data. Donor HLA types were not determined in the study. The pairing of alpha and beta chains was not determined in the samples. Healthy controls shared more CDR3s between individuals than HIV+ patients, by Jaccard index and by count of highly shared sequences. The observed differences in diversity could not be explained by the slight differences in age and sex profiles between the study cohorts. Mean usage differed significantly between HIV-infected patients and controls for eight alpha and eight beta V genes. Using whole blood restricted sequencing depth and prevented separating the dynamics of distinct T-cell subpopulations.

Reverse transcription of approximately 500 ng RNA was performed with SuperScript III using primers directed against the alpha and beta constant regions. Separate alpha and beta chain libraries were made by chain-specific third strand synthesis with multiplexing indices. To avoid primer bias, the protocol used one single primer pair to amplify every rearrangement within a chain, and the protocol also attached molecular barcodes to each cDNA molecule. Purified cDNA was ligated with T4 RNA Ligase 1 onto a 5' RACE adapter bearing a random hexamer and the SP2 sequencing primer site. The authors primed second strand synthesis from the SP2 site with Phusion polymerase and used slow temperature ramps to favor optimal annealing. Two random hexamer sequences, both added before amplification and joined together, made up the 12-nucleotide barcode of each molecule. A short first PCR added P5 and P7 adapter elements plus a second index, followed by an approximately 25-cycle amplification PCR with P5s and P7 primers. A total of 27 PCR cycles were applied to the libraries, which were quantified on a Qubit, sized on a Bioanalyzer, and diluted to 3 to 4.5 nM. The normalized libraries were sequenced on an Illumina MiSeq using 2 x 250 paired-end kits. Reverse transcription reactions were cleaned up on MinElute columns and eluted into approximately 10 ul Tris-Cl. Adapter ligations were incubated for 20 to 25 hours at 16 degrees C and subsequently purified with AMPure XP beads at a 1:1 ratio. The paper's data handling went like this. Demultiplexed FASTQ files were processed with a modified Decombinator that output V, J, insert and barcode information. Any sequence that shared a barcode yet differed from the dominant sequence was discarded as an error, and the number of original cDNA molecules was estimated by counting barcodes clustered at Levenshtein distance 3. The R packages ineq, vegan, igraph and RCytoscape were used for downstream analyses, with IMGT nomenclature and CDR3 definitions applied. To avoid skew from clonal expansion, each TCR was counted once, and V gene usage was computed over distinct sequences. Within a donor, similarity networks joined unique CDR3 amino acid sequences in every case where two of them were separated by a single Levenshtein edit. Published HIV-specific CDR3s (roughly 96 alpha, 650 to 850 beta) and CMV-specific CDR3s (over 12 alpha, over 250 beta) were compiled and searched for in the repertoires. Lower sequence numbers were not the cause of the decreased diversity in patients, as random subsampling to size-matched repertoires showed. The public reads were reanalyzed by TCRdb: fastp trimming at Q25, MiXCR alignment, in-frame beta chains only. Rows with one shared CDR3 protein collapse into an entry with the most common genes and DNA. These V and J calls originate from TCRdb's pipeline instead of the authors' own analysis. The sample table contains 18,000 or so distinct CDR3 sequences; only one count was recorded for approximately 8.3% of them. Of the sample, approximately 5.9% falls within the top ten clones.

Whole blood was used without cell fractionation, so all unsorted peripheral T cells were reflected in the repertoire. Ten uninfected healthy donors were sampled as controls, a few of whom were sampled twice roughly three months apart. For RNA extraction, about 2.3 ml of peripheral blood was collected into Tempus tubes. The TURBO-DNase kit was used to remove leftover genomic DNA, and GLOBINclear was used to deplete globin mRNA. The germline V gene encodes CDR1 SGDLS and CDR2 YYNGEE. For this chain, trimming is 5 bases at the V end and 8 bases at the J end, and the number of junction bases without a gene match is 4. The CDR3 spans 12 residues, from the cysteine through the phenylalanine. Solely the CDR3 DNA is kept, with 36 bases framed from the first base. This clonotype was detected ten times or more. The antigen it binds to is not known. The record has no base qualities; no much larger clone is one base away.

The sequence joins TRBV9 to TRBJ1-2; a stretch of 9 junction bases matches TRBD1. This clonotype was obtained from an adult in good health. Material: blood. The CDR3 protein: CASRGQGRGYTF. The DNA sequence is given as TGTGCCAGCAGGGGACAGGGAAGAGGCTACACCTTC.